This entry lists 18 T cell receptor beta chains sequenced from one sample in a study of spatial heterogeneity in lung cancer. TCRdb re-called the 5' RACE reads with MiXCR, one entry per CDR3 protein. The profile shows roughly 80,000 distinct CDR3 sequences, about 8% of them singletons. Time point indicated: sample taken at primary tumor resection. The sample here was PBMCs, taken at surgery. The origin of the receptors is a male donor with early-stage non-small cell lung cancer.

This clonotype was observed many times. The chain couples TRBV12-3 or TRBV12-4 to TRBJ1-1; 8 bases line up with TRBD1. Unmatched junction bases numbered 8, after V lost 6 bases and J lost 11 bases. The CDR3 runs 12 residues. CDR3 in amino acids: CASSFRTGSAFF. CDR3 DNA sequence: TGTGCCAGCAGCTTCCGGACAGGGTCGGCTTTCTTT.

This clonotype came up many times. This chain uses TRBV7-9 with TRBJ2-3; D is unclear. The V end was cut by 3 bases, the J end by 2 bases, with 6 bases between. This CDR3 contains 13 residues. Germline V gives CDR1 SEHNR, CDR2 FQNEAQ (reference sequence). The CDR3 nucleotides read TGTGCCAGCAGCTTCACGATCACAGATACGCAGTATTTT. Its protein product is CASSFTITDTQYF.

This rearrangement joins TRBV5-4 to TRBJ2-3, with unresolved D. V lost 8 bases to trimming and J lost 1 base, with 11 bases between them. The germline gives CDR1 SGHNT, CDR2 YYREEE (reference sequence). The CDR3 covers 13 residues. The CDR3 sequence: CASPGPGTDTQYF. CDR3 nucleotide sequence: TGTGCCAGTCCGGGTCCGGGCACAGATACGCAGTATTTT.

This clonotype has a count of ten or more. The chain employs TRBV19 and TRBJ1-1; 10 bases fit TRBD1. V gave up 6 bases and J gave up 6 bases; unmatched junction bases: 10. Germline-derived CDR1 and CDR2 are LNHDA and SQIVND (reference sequence). This CDR3 has 15 amino acids. CDR3 sequence (DNA): TGTGCCAGTAGAACAACGGGACAGGGGCGCTCTGAAGCTTTCTTT. Protein: CASRTTGQGRSEAFF.

This clonotype was seen repeatedly, ten times or more. The genes are TRBV12-3 or TRBV12-4 and TRBJ2-6; 9 bases align to TRBD1. J gave up 0 bases and V 4 bases, and 7 bases lay outside the gene matches. This CDR3 comprises 18 residues. The CDR3, as DNA: TGTGCCAGCAGTTCCCCGGGACAGGGCAGCTCTGGGGCCAACGTCCTGACTTTC. It codes for CASSSPGQGSSGANVLTF.

The J gene is TRBJ1-1, the V gene TRBV7-8; no clear D. The CDR3 sequence is 14 residues long. Trimming took 0 bases from V and 6 from J, leaving 11 bases between them. CDR1 is SGHVS, CDR2 FQNEAQ, per germline. CDR3 sequence: CASSLAGIIAEAFF. CDR3 nucleotide sequence: TGTGCCAGCAGCTTAGCAGGGATCATCGCTGAAGCTTTCTTT.

In its sample, this clonotype was seen many times. The chain joins TRBV5-1 to TRBJ1-1, with 8 bases identical to TRBD1. Germline V gene lookup returns CDR1 SGHRS and CDR2 YFSETQ. This CDR3 comprises 15 residues. V was pared by 8 bases and J by 5 bases, with 14 bases of the junction left unmatched. This CDR3 is CASQSQGARRTEAFF. The CDR3 DNA sequence: TGCGCCAGTCAGAGTCAGGGGGCGCGTCGAACTGAAGCTTTCTTT.

The table lists this clonotype with a few counts. CDR3 amino acids: CASSFGQGANNEQFF. The CDR3 DNA follows: TGCGCCAGCAGCTTCGGACAGGGGGCGAATAATGAGCAGTTCTTC. This rearrangement joins TRBV5-1 to TRBJ2-1; 11 bases match TRBD1. Germline V gene data show CDR1 as SGHRS and CDR2 as YFSETQ. There are 15 residues in the CDR3. The trim removed 2 bases at V and 7 bases at J, leaving 5 bases unmatched.

The table lists this clonotype with many counts. The V and J genes are TRBV15 and TRBJ1-1; D is ambiguous. V lost 5 bases and J 2 bases, leaving 12 bases between the germline ends. The CDR3 is 14 residues long. Germline CDR1 LNHNV, CDR2 YYDKDF (reference sequence). CDR3 bases: TGTGCCACCAGCCTTAGGAGCGCCAACACTGAAGCTTTCTTT. Translation: CATSLRSANTEAFF.

This clonotype has ten or more counts. The CDR3 is CASSQDGGYTDTQYF. The CDR3 nucleotides read TGCGCCAGCAGCCAAGACGGCGGGTACACAGATACGCAGTATTTT. The V and J genes are TRBV4-1 and TRBJ2-3, with D perhaps TRBD2 (5 bases). Deletions cut 0 bases from V and 2 bases from J, with 9 bases between. The CDR3 has 15 amino acids. CDR1 and CDR2 from the germline V gene are MGHRA and YSYEKL.

The V call is TRBV5-4, the J call TRBJ2-1; TRBD1 is a possible D gene (5 bases). CDR3 length equals 14 residues. Between the trimmed V and J ends, which lost 10 bases and 8 bases, there was a span of 22 bases. CDR1 SGHNT and CDR2 YYREEE come from the germline V gene (reference sequence). The CDR3 here is CASRGLSSRDEQFF. The DNA for the CDR3 is TGTGCCTCAAGGGGCCTTTCCAGTCGCGATGAGCAGTTCTTC.

This clonotype was counted only a few times. The chain has TRBV7-9 and TRBJ1-1; 10 nucleotides line up with TRBD1. V shed 6 bases, J shed 4 bases, and the junction held 2 bases outside the gene matches. Germline CDR1 and CDR2: SEHNR and FQNEAQ (reference sequence). The CDR3 contains 13 residues. CDR3 sequence (DNA): TGTGCCAGCAGGACAGGGGGCTTCACTGAAGCTTTCTTT. It specifies CASRTGGFTEAFF.

In its sample, this clonotype was seen many times. V and J are TRBV11-2 and TRBJ2-1; D perhaps matches TRBD2 (5 bases). The CDR3 loop spans 13 amino acids. Germline CDR1 reads SGHAT; CDR2 reads FQNNGV. V lost 8 bases and J 0 bases, leaving 8 bases between the germline ends. CDR3 loop: CASEGSSYNEQFF. The CDR3 nucleotides read TGTGCCAGCGAAGGGAGCTCCTACAATGAGCAGTTCTTC. Supplemented by reference TRBV11-2 and TRBJ2-1, the full variable domain reads EAGVAQSPRYKIIEKRQSVAFWCNPISGHATLYWYQQILGQGPKLLIQFQNNGVVDDSQLPKDRFSAERLKGVDSTLKIQPAKLEDSAVYLCASEGSSYNEQFFGPGTRLTVL.

The chain links TRBV4-3 to TRBJ2-3; 7 bases fit TRBD1. This CDR3 is 16 amino acids long. V was clipped by 3 bases and J by 3 bases; unmatched bases: 9. The germline V gene encodes CDR1 LGHNA and CDR2 YSLEER. As DNA, the CDR3 is TGCGCCAGCAGCCACGGTCGGGGACAGAGAACAGATACGCAGTATTTT. It specifies CASSHGRGQRTDTQYF.

This clonotype has a count of ten or more. The V and J genes are TRBV11-2 and TRBJ2-3, with D unresolved. With 3 bases removed from V and 8 bases from J, the gap between germline ends came to 6 bases. In germline, CDR1 is SGHAT, CDR2 FQNNGV. This CDR3 is built from 11 residues. The CDR3 protein is CASSLGLTQYF. The DNA of the CDR3 is TGTGCCAGCAGCTTGGGCCTTACGCAGTATTTT.

The chain uses TRBV5-1 and TRBJ1-1; 7 bases are a match to TRBD1. There are 15 residues in the CDR3. In germline, CDR1 is SGHRS, CDR2 YFSETQ. V shed 0 bases and J 1 base; nucleotides not matched to a gene: 3. CDR3 nucleotides: TGCGCCAGCAGCTTGGGGACAGGTAGGAACACTGAAGCTTTCTTT. Translated, it gives CASSLGTGRNTEAFF.

Many counts were recorded for this clonotype. The chain is built from TRBV20-1 and TRBJ1-3; a weak D match, TRBD1 (6 bases). This CDR3 region has 13 residues. With 5 bases removed from V and 4 bases from J, the gap between germline ends came to 12 bases. Germline V gene lookup returns CDR1 DFQATT and CDR2 SNEGSKA (reference sequence). CDR3 region: CSASRGLGNTIYF. The CDR3 DNA is TGCAGTGCTTCCAGGGGTTTAGGAAACACCATATATTTT.

This clonotype was seen at least ten times. The J gene is TRBJ2-7, the V gene TRBV12-3 or TRBV12-4; TRBD2 agrees at 7 bases. The CDR3 sequence is 15 residues long. V was pared by 5 bases and J by 1 base, with 8 bases of the junction left unmatched. The CDR3 bases are TGTGCCAGCAGTCGGAGCGGGATACCTTCCTACGAGCAGTACTTC. Amino acids: CASSRSGIPSYEQYF.